This TCR beta chain was recorded in a study of a mutant IDH1 vaccine in newly diagnosed glioma. The CDR3 is 13 residues long. From germline, CDR1 is SNHLY and CDR2 FYNNEI. With 8 bases clipped from V and 6 bases from J, the junction kept 6 bases outside the gene matches. A remark on this clone: Its antigen is not known.

Regarding time point: week 35, safety follow-up. Topical imiquimod was applied with each vaccine dose, which held 300 ug of mutant IDH1 20-mer peptide. Produced via immunoSEQ multiplex PCR; TCRdb's table is partial and in-frame only. The data show around 70,000 clones, around nine tenths seen once. This receptor was obtained from a man aged 25-45 years with glioma. The source was PBMCs, collected from a glioma patient whose treatment included an IDH1 peptide vaccine. The chain joins TRBV2 to TRBJ1-5; 8 nucleotides align to TRBD1. The DNA of the CDR3 is TGTGCCAGCGCAGGGGGCTTAAGTCAGCCCCAGCATTTT. Its protein is CASAGGLSQPQHF.